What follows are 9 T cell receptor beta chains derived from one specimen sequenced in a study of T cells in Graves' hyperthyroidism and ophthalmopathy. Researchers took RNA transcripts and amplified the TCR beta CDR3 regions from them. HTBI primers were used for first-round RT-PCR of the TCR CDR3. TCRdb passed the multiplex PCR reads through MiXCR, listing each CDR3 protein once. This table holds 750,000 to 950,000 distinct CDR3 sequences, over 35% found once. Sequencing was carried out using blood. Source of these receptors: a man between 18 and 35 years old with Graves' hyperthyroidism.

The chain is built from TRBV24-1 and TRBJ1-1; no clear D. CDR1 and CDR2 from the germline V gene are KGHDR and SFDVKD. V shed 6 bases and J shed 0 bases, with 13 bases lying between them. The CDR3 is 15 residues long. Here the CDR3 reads CATSKLTWMNTEAFF. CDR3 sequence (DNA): TGTGCCACCAGTAAACTTACGTGGATGAACACTGAAGCTTTCTTT.

The CDR3 protein is CASSLWSAASYGYTF. The DNA for the CDR3 is TGTGCCAGTAGTCTCTGGTCAGCTGCTAGCTATGGCTACACCTTC. The rearrangement joins TRBV19 to TRBJ1-2; no firm D call. Germline V gene data show CDR1 as LNHDA and CDR2 as SQIVND (reference sequence). Trimming removed 5 bases from V and 4 bases from J, with 17 bases in between. This CDR3 contains 15 residues.

The CDR3 here is CSVASSYNSPLHF. CDR3 in DNA: TGCAGCGTTGCCAGCTCCTATAATTCACCCCTCCACTTT. The V and J genes are TRBV29-1 and TRBJ1-6; D unclear. Trimming took 4 bases from V and 0 from J, leaving 4 bases between them. The CDR3 extends over 13 amino acids. Per germline, CDR1 SQVTM and CDR2 ANQGSEA.

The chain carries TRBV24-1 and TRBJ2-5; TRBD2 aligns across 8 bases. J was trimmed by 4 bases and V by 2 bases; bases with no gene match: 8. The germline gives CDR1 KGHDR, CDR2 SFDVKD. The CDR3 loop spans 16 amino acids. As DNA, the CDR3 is TGTGCCACCAGTGATTCCCTTAGCGGGGTTGGAGAGACCCAGTACTTC. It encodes CATSDSLSGVGETQYF.

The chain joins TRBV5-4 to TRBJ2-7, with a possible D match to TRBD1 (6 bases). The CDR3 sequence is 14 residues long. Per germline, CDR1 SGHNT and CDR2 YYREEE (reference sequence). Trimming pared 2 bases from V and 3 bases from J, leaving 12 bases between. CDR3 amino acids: CASSLSDSRYEQYF. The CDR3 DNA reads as TGTGCCAGCAGCTTATCGGACAGCCGCTACGAGCAGTACTTC.

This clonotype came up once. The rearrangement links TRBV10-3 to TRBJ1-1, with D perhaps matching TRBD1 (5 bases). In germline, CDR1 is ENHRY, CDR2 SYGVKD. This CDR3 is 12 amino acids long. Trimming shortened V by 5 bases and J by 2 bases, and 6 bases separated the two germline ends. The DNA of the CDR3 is TGTGCCATCAGTAGGGGTAACACTGAAGCTTTCTTT. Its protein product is CAISRGNTEAFF.

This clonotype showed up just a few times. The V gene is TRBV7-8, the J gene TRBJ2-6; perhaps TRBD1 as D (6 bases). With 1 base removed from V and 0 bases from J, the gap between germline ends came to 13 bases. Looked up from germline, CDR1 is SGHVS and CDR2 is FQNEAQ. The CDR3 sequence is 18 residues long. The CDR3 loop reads CASSLDPGENSGANVLTF. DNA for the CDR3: TGTGCCAGCAGCTTAGATCCAGGGGAGAACTCTGGGGCCAACGTCCTGACTTTC.

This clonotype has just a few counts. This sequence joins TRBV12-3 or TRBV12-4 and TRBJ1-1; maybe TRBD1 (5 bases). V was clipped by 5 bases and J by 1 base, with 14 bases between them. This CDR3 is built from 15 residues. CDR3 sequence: CASSPRTFGNTEAFF. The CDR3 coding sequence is TGTGCCAGCAGTCCCCGGACATTTGGGAACACTGAAGCTTTCTTT.

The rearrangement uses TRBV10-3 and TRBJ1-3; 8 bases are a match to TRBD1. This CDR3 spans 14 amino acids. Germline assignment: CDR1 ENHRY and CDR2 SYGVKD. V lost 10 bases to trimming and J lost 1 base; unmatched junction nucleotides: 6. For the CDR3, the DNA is TGTGCCAGCGACAGGGGAGCATCTGGAAACACCATATATTTT. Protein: CASDRGASGNTIYF.